The 30 T cell receptor beta chains below all came from one sample that was sequenced in a study of shared clonotypes between healthy human individuals. Data came from immunoSEQ multiplex PCR; TCRdb stores just in-frame clones and leaves some out. The sample has about 110,000 clones, around 68% seen once. Sequences were obtained from memory CD8+ T cells sorted from blood. Subset specified: CD45RO+ cells pooled with CCR7-negative TemRA cells. Receptors were obtained from a woman between 25 and 40 years old in good health.

J is TRBJ1-2 and V is TRBV21-1. TRBV21-1 represents a pseudogene. The CDR3 has 13 residues. The CDR3 loop is CASGGPWNYGYTF. CDR3 nucleotides: TGTGCCAGCGGGGGTCCGTGGAACTATGGCTACACCTTC.

V usage is TRBV2 and J usage is TRBJ1-5; TRBD1 might be the D (5 bases). Germline CDR1 is SNHLY and CDR2 is FYNNEI. The CDR3 loop spans 14 amino acids. V lost 7 bases, J lost 8 bases, and 18 bases lay in between. CDR3 loop: CASTPLTGLEPQHF. In nucleotides, the CDR3 is TGTGCCAGCACCCCTCTCACAGGACTTGAGCCCCAGCATTTT.

For the CDR3, the DNA is TGTGCCAGCAGCCCCACATCAAACACCAGGGAGACCCAGTACTTC. It codes for CASSPTSNTRETQYF. The chain is built from TRBV11-1 and TRBJ2-5; D not certain. Germline V gives CDR1 SGHAT, CDR2 FQDESV (reference sequence). This CDR3 comprises 15 residues. Trimming removed 5 bases from V and 5 bases from J, with 18 bases in between.

V usage is TRBV28 and J usage is TRBJ2-6, with no clear D. Germline V gene sequence: CDR1 MDHEN, CDR2 SYDVKM. This CDR3 region has 16 residues. Trimming left V 7 bases short and J 1 base short, with 14 bases between. CDR3 DNA: TGTGCCAGCACCCCTGGCATAGTATCTGGGGCCAACGTCCTGACTTTC. Translation gives CASTPGIVSGANVLTF.

The V call is TRBV4-1, the J call TRBJ2-3; 11 nucleotides agree with TRBD2. The CDR3 is 22 amino acids. Unmatched junction bases numbered 22, after V lost 3 bases and J lost 2 bases. CDR1 is MGHRA and CDR2 is YSYEKL in the germline V gene. The chain's CDR3 is CASSQRDYREASGRRDTDTQYF. The CDR3 DNA reads as TGCGCCAGCAGCCAGAGGGACTACCGGGAGGCTAGCGGGAGGCGGGACACAGATACGCAGTATTTT.

The V and J genes are TRBV6-6 and TRBJ2-7; D not resolved. The germline V gene has CDR1 MNHNY and CDR2 SVGAGI (reference sequence). CDR3 size: 12 residues. The V gene lost 2 bases and the J gene lost 3 bases, with 5 bases spanning the gap. The CDR3 DNA reads TGTGCCAGCAGTTACACCGGCTACGAGCAGTACTTC. Protein: CASSYTGYEQYF.

The chain recombines TRBV13 with TRBJ2-2; D remains ambiguous. V lost 5 bases to trimming and J lost 4 bases, with 5 bases between them. The germline V gene has CDR1 PRHDT and CDR2 FYEKMQ (reference sequence). CDR3 length: 12 residues. CDR3 sequence (DNA): TGTGCCAGCAGCCAAACCACCGGGGAGCTGTTTTTT. Its translation is CASSQTTGELFF. Drawing the rest from reference TRBV13 and TRBJ2-2, the complete variable domain is AAGVIQSPRHLIKEKRETATLKCYPIPRHDTVYWYQQGPGQDPQFLISFYEKMQSDKGSIPDRFSAQQFSDYHSELNMSSLELGDSALYFCASSQTTGELFFGEGSRLTVL.

The chain uses TRBV27 and TRBJ1-5; 8 nucleotides match TRBD1. The V segment lost 2 bases and the J segment 5 bases; nucleotides outside the gene matches: 8. CDR3 length: 16 residues. CDR1 is MNHEY, CDR2 SMNVEV, per germline (reference sequence). CDR3 DNA sequence: TGTGCCAGCAGTTTACGGACAGGGTGGGTTCATCAGCCCCAGCATTTT. This gives the protein CASSLRTGWVHQPQHF.

The V and J genes are TRBV6-6 and TRBJ2-1; 11 bases map to TRBD2. Unmatched junction bases numbered 5, after V lost 0 bases and J lost 7 bases. This CDR3 contains 16 residues. Germline V gene lookup returns CDR1 MNHNY and CDR2 SVGAGI (reference sequence). CDR3 residues: CASSYSGLAGGNEQFF. Here the CDR3 DNA reads TGTGCCAGCAGTTACTCAGGGCTAGCGGGAGGTAATGAGCAGTTCTTC.

This chain joins TRBV7-9 and TRBJ1-2; D gene uncertain. V was pared by 6 bases and J by 4 bases, with 15 bases between. Looked up from germline, CDR1 is SEHNR and CDR2 is FQNEAQ (reference sequence). There are 14 residues in the CDR3. The CDR3 is CASSSDSRGYGYTF. CDR3 nucleotides: TGTGCCAGCAGTTCCGACTCTCGAGGCTATGGCTACACCTTC.

V and J are TRBV6-5 and TRBJ2-1; 10 nucleotides match TRBD2. The CDR3 is 15 residues long. J gave up 7 bases and V 5 bases, and 8 bases lay outside the gene matches. The germline gives CDR1 MNHEY, CDR2 SVGAGI. In DNA form, the CDR3 reads TGTGCCAGCAGTCTTACAGCGGGAGGGCCGAATGAGCAGTTCTTC. Protein sequence: CASSLTAGGPNEQFF.

In this sample, this clone turned up a few times. The chain couples TRBV6-4 to TRBJ2-6; 7 bases align to TRBD1. Germline V gene sequence: CDR1 MRHNA, CDR2 SNTAGT. This CDR3 comprises 18 residues. V gave up 4 bases and J gave up 0 bases; unmatched junction bases: 9. The CDR3 here is CASSAAVSGGSGANVLTF. The CDR3 DNA is TGTGCCAGCAGTGCCGCCGTCTCAGGGGGCTCTGGGGCCAACGTCCTGACTTTC.

This clone was counted ten times or more. The rearrangement joins TRBV6-4 to TRBJ2-1; possibly TRBD1 for D (6 bases). Germline CDR1 is MRHNA and CDR2 is SNTAGT. The CDR3 is 16 amino acids. V lost 5 bases and J 9 bases, leaving 23 bases between the germline ends. CDR3 loop: CASSLTTQGPVGEQFF. CDR3 sequence (DNA): TGTGCCAGCAGTCTCACGACCCAGGGGCCGGTGGGTGAGCAGTTCTTC.

The chain employs TRBV6-4 and TRBJ2-5; unclear D gene. CDR1 is MRHNA and CDR2 is SNTAGT in the germline V gene. The CDR3 is made up of 14 amino acids. Trimming removed 3 bases from V and 4 bases from J, with 12 bases in between. The CDR3 DNA follows: TGTGCCAGCAGTGAAAGAGCTGAGATAGAGACCCAGTACTTC. It specifies CASSERAEIETQYF.

This chain uses TRBV6-4 with TRBJ2-1; 9 bases line up with TRBD2. Germline CDR1 and CDR2: MRHNA and SNTAGT. This CDR3 comprises 16 residues. The V and J ends lost 5 bases and 4 bases, in that order; junction bases with no gene match: 9. CDR3 residues: CASSFVSGSGYNEQFF. In DNA, the CDR3 is TGTGCCAGCAGTTTCGTTAGCGGGAGTGGGTACAATGAGCAGTTCTTC.

This rearrangement joins TRBV4-1 to TRBJ2-7; D perhaps matches TRBD2 (6 bases). CDR1 is MGHRA, CDR2 YSYEKL, per germline. There are 21 residues in the CDR3. Trimming stripped 4 bases from V and 0 bases from J, with 31 bases between. CDR3 residues: CASSPGKGVLWGVSLSYEQYF. The CDR3 nucleotides are TGCGCCAGCAGCCCAGGGAAGGGAGTATTGTGGGGGGTGAGTCTCTCCTACGAGCAGTACTTC.

V is TRBV5-1 and J is TRBJ2-7; 9 bases align to TRBD2. The CDR3 totals 16 residues. The germline CDR1 and CDR2 sequences are SGHRS and YFSETQ. The V gene end was trimmed by 3 bases and the J gene end by 5 bases; junction bases not matched to a gene: 12. As DNA, the CDR3 is TGCGCCAGCAGCTCGCCTCATAGCGGGAGAAGGGACGAGCAGTACTTC. It yields the protein CASSSPHSGRRDEQYF.

This sequence joins TRBV7-9 and TRBJ2-7; 7 bases align to TRBD2. CDR3 length equals 15 residues. V gave up 5 bases and J gave up 2 bases; unmatched junction bases: 9. CDR1 and CDR2 (germline): SEHNR, FQNEAQ (reference sequence). The CDR3: CASSTSSGTPYEQYF. The DNA for the CDR3 is TGTGCCAGCAGCACGTCGAGCGGGACGCCCTACGAGCAGTACTTC.

The V gene is TRBV7-2, the J gene TRBJ2-6; TRBD1 aligns across 7 bases. The V gene's germline CDR1 is SGHTA and CDR2 FQGNSA. The CDR3 spans 17 residues. Trimming at V came to 3 bases and at J to 0 bases, leaving 5 bases not matched to a gene. The CDR3 nucleotides are TGTGCCAGCAGCTTGACAGGGTACTACTCTGGGGCCAACGTCCTGACTTTC. It encodes CASSLTGYYSGANVLTF.

The genes are TRBV13 and TRBJ2-1, with 11 bases aligning to TRBD2. CDR1 is PRHDT and CDR2 is FYEKMQ in the germline V gene (reference sequence). Trimming removed 4 bases from V and 2 bases from J; junction bases left unmatched: 4. CDR3 length equals 16 residues. This chain's CDR3 is CASSSTSGSTYNEQFF. In nucleotides, the CDR3 is TGTGCCAGCAGCTCAACTAGCGGGAGCACCTACAATGAGCAGTTCTTC.

This clone has more than one count but fewer than ten. The chain uses TRBV5-1 and TRBJ1-1; a possible D gene is TRBD1 (6 bases). There are 15 residues in the CDR3. The V and J ends lost 0 bases and 5 bases respectively, with 14 bases between them. Germline V gene lookup returns CDR1 SGHRS and CDR2 YFSETQ. The CDR3 DNA sequence: TGCGCCAGCAGCTTGGCCGGGGGGCCGGGGACTGAAGCTTTCTTT. Translating it yields CASSLAGGPGTEAFF.

The V and J genes are TRBV29-1 and TRBJ2-7; D unclear. The CDR3 spans 13 residues. V lost 1 base and J 6 bases, leaving 13 bases between the germline ends. Germline values: CDR1 SQVTM, CDR2 ANQGSEA. Here the CDR3 DNA reads TGCAGCGTTGAAGGGCCTAGAGTCTCCGAGCAGTACTTC. This codes for CSVEGPRVSEQYF.

In DNA form, the CDR3 reads TGTGCCAGCAGTGACTCAGCGGGAGAGGGCTACAATGAGCAGTTCTTC. It codes for CASSDSAGEGYNEQFF. J is TRBJ2-1 and V is TRBV6-4, with 8 bases aligning to TRBD2. Trimming cost V 0 bases and J 3 bases; bases outside gene matches: 4. Looked up from germline, CDR1 is MRHNA and CDR2 is SNTAGT. The CDR3 runs 16 residues.

In this sample, this clone turned up a few times. The rearrangement uses TRBV27 and TRBJ1-5; no clear D gene. V lost 0 bases to trimming and J lost 2 bases, with 5 bases between them. This CDR3 is built from 14 residues. The germline CDR1 and CDR2 sequences are MNHEY and SMNVEV (reference sequence). CDR3 amino acids: CASSLSKGNQPQHF. CDR3 coding DNA: TGTGCCAGCAGTTTATCAAAGGGCAATCAGCCCCAGCATTTT.

This rearrangement joins TRBV7-6 to TRBJ2-3; D could derive from TRBD1 or TRBD2 (5 bases each). The CDR3 spans 12 residues. V lost 3 bases and J lost 7, with 8 bases in between. Germline-derived CDR1 and CDR2 are SGHVS and FNYEAQ. The chain's CDR3 is CASSLGTNTQYF. The CDR3 nucleotides read TGTGCCAGCAGCTTGGGGACCAATACGCAGTATTTT. Using reference TRBV7-6 and TRBJ2-3 for the parts outside the CDR3, the full variable domain is GAGVSQSPRYKVTKRGQDVALRCDPISGHVSLYWYRQALGQGPEFLTYFNYEAQQDKSGLPNDRFSAERPEGSISTLTIQRTEQRDSAMYRCASSLGTNTQYFGPGTRLTVL.

The chain combines TRBV27 with TRBJ2-1; D call uncertain. This CDR3 has 12 amino acids. Germline CDR1 and CDR2: MNHEY and SMNVEV (reference sequence). V gave up 6 bases and J gave up 0 bases, with 3 bases separating them. CDR3 nucleotide sequence: TGTGCCAGCAGGGGCTCCTACAATGAGCAGTTCTTC. Amino acid sequence: CASRGSYNEQFF.

V and J are TRBV29-1 and TRBJ2-5; 7 positions agree with TRBD2. The V gene end was trimmed by 3 bases and the J gene end by 11 bases; junction bases not matched to a gene: 12. The CDR3 loop spans 13 amino acids. The germline CDR1 and CDR2 sequences are SQVTM and ANQGSEA. CDR3 nucleotide sequence: TGCAGCGTTGAGGCGGGTGCGGGGAGGGAGCAGTACTTC. It translates to CSVEAGAGREQYF. Combining the CDR3 with reference TRBV29-1 and TRBJ2-5 gives the whole variable domain SAVISQKPSRDICQRGTSLTIQCQVDSQVTMMFWYRQQPGQSLTLIATANQGSEATYESGFVIDKFPISRPNLTFSTLTVSNMSPEDSSIYLCSVEAGAGREQYFGPGTRLLVL.

The chain has TRBV10-2 and TRBJ2-1; 10 bases are a match to TRBD2. Germline assignment: CDR1 WSHSY and CDR2 SAAADI. The CDR3 consists of 14 residues. The V segment lost 5 bases and the J segment 6 bases; nucleotides outside the gene matches: 4. The DNA for the CDR3 is TGCGCCAGCAGTTTAGCGGGAGGCGTCAATGAGCAGTTCTTC. This sequence encodes CASSLAGGVNEQFF.

This clone has a handful of counts. J is TRBJ2-7 and V is TRBV11-2; no clear D gene. CDR3 length: 11 amino acids. The germline V gene encodes CDR1 SGHAT and CDR2 FQNNGV. V was pared by 2 bases and J by 5 bases, with 4 bases between. Here the CDR3 DNA reads TGTGCCAGCAGCTTATCCAACGAGCAGTACTTC. The encoded protein is CASSLSNEQYF.

The chain couples TRBV28 to TRBJ2-7; D assignment may be TRBD1 or TRBD2 (5 bases each). Germline V CDR1 and CDR2: MDHEN, SYDVKM. The CDR3 sequence is 13 residues long. Trimming shortened V by 8 bases and J by 0 bases, and 11 bases separated the two germline ends. CDR3: CASVARGSYEQYF. In nucleotides, the CDR3 is TGTGCCAGCGTAGCGAGGGGCTCCTACGAGCAGTACTTC.